Included here is one T cell receptor (beta chain) sequence, with context. V lost 4 bases and J lost 10, with 8 bases in between. The CDR3 contains 11 residues. Germline V gene data show CDR1 as WSHSY and CDR2 as SAAADI. This table comes from immunoSEQ multiplex PCR, and its TCRdb copy is limited to in-frame clones, with some not included. Seen here are about 21,000 clones, approximately 97% observed once, and the top ten hold approximately 10%. This specimen belongs to a study of cytomegalovirus exposure and HLA in healthy donors. Material for sequencing was PBMCs. The chain is built from TRBV10-2 and TRBJ2-1; D is undetermined. The sequence derives from a young man in good health and CMV-seropositive. The chain's CDR3 is CASSAEWEQFF. The CDR3 region has the DNA TGCGCCAGCAGTGCTGAGTGGGAGCAGTTCTTC.